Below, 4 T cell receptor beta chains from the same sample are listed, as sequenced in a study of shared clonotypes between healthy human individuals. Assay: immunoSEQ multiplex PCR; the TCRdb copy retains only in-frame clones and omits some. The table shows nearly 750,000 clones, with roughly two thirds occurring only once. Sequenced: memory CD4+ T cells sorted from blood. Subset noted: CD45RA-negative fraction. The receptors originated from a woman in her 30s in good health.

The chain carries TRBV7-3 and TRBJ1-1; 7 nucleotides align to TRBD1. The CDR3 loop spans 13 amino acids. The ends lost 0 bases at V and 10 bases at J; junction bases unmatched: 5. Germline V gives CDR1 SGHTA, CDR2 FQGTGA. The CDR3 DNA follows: TGTGCCAGCAGCTTAACAGGGGGCTCTTTAGCTTTCTTT. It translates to CASSLTGGSLAFF.

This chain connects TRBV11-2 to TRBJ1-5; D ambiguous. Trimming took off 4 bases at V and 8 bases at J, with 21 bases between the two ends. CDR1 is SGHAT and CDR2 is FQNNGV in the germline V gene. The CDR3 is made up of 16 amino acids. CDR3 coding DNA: TGTGCCAGCAGCTCCGGCCTCACTCGCACCCATGAGCCCCAGCATTTT. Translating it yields CASSSGLTRTHEPQHF.

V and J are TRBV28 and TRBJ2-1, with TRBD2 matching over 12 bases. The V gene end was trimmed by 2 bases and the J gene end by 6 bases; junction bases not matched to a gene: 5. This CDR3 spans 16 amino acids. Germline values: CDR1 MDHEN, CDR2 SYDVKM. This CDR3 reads CASSLASGRAFNEQFF. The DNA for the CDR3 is TGTGCCAGCAGTTTAGCTAGCGGGAGGGCTTTCAATGAGCAGTTCTTC.

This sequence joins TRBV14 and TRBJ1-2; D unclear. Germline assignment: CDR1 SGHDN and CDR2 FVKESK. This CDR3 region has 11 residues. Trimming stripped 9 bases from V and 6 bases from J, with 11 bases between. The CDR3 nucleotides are TGTGCCAGAACTAGGGTAAATGGCTACACCTTC. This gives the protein CARTRVNGYTF.